Below, 23 T cell receptor beta chains from the same sample are listed, as sequenced in a study of cytomegalovirus exposure and HLA in healthy donors. This table comes from immunoSEQ multiplex PCR, and its TCRdb copy is limited to in-frame clones, with some not included. The repertoire holds roughly 260,000 clones, with just under 90% as singletons. The sequenced sample consisted of PBMCs. The receptors come from a man younger than 35 in good health and CMV-seronegative.

This clone was counted many times. The chain has TRBV6-4 and TRBJ2-3, with D maybe TRBD2 (6 bases). Germline V gene data show CDR1 as MRHNA and CDR2 as SNTAGT. V lost 0 bases, J lost 1 base, and 14 bases lay in between. The CDR3 has 17 amino acids. CDR3 region: CASSDSSAGTGTDTQYF. DNA for the CDR3: TGTGCCAGCAGTGACTCTTCGGCGGGAACGGGCACAGATACGCAGTATTTT.

The chain has TRBV11-3 and TRBJ1-6; D unclear. The length of the CDR3 is 12 residues. CDR1 and CDR2 (germline): SGHNT, YENEEA. The germline V and J ends were trimmed by 1 base and 9 bases, with 4 bases remaining between them. CDR3 in amino acids: CASSLGSSPLHF. CDR3 in DNA: TGTGCCAGCAGCTTAGGCAGTTCACCCCTCCACTTT.

The CDR3 nucleotides read TGTGCCAGCAGCCACGGAGGGAGGGTTGGCTACACCTTC. It yields the protein CASSHGGRVGYTF. The chain uses TRBV6-6 and TRBJ1-2; D call uncertain. V lost 6 bases and J lost 7, with 15 bases in between. The length of the CDR3 is 13 residues. The germline CDR1 and CDR2 sequences are MNHNY and SVGAGI (reference sequence).

The chain has TRBV30 and TRBJ2-7; a possible D gene is TRBD1 (6 bases). Germline CDR1 is GTSNPN and CDR2 is SVGIG (reference sequence). There are 16 residues in the CDR3. Trimming left V 3 bases short and J 0 bases short, with 18 bases between. The CDR3, as DNA: TGTGCCTGGAGCCCCGCCCCGGGACATGTCTCCTACGAGCAGTACTTC. Encoded protein: CAWSPAPGHVSYEQYF.

This chain links TRBV7-2 with TRBJ2-4; the D is unclear. The CDR3 is 14 residues long. Trimming shortened V by 5 bases and J by 0 bases, and 8 bases separated the two germline ends. Germline V gene lookup returns CDR1 SGHTA and CDR2 FQGNSA. CDR3 residues: CASSPGIAKNIQYF. The CDR3 DNA reads as TGTGCCAGCAGCCCGGGTATAGCCAAAAACATTCAGTACTTC.

The chain couples TRBV28 to TRBJ1-6; no firm D call. Germline loops: CDR1 MDHEN, CDR2 SYDVKM. V lost 8 bases and J lost 0, with 17 bases in between. The length of the CDR3 is 17 residues. DNA of the CDR3: TGTGCCAGCGGGTCCCCGGACTTCAGCTCCTATAATTCACCCCTCCACTTT. The encoded protein is CASGSPDFSSYNSPLHF.

V is TRBV5-4 and J is TRBJ1-2; D unresolved. The germline V gene has CDR1 SGHNT and CDR2 YYREEE (reference sequence). This CDR3 contains 13 residues. V gave up 10 bases and J gave up 0 bases, with 13 bases separating them. DNA for the CDR3: TGTGCCGGCACACAGAATCCTAACTATGGCTACACCTTC. Protein product: CAGTQNPNYGYTF.

Here the CDR3 DNA reads TGTGCCAGCTCACCACTCGTGGGGGGGCAGGACGAGCAGTACTTC. Encoded protein: CASSPLVGGQDEQYF. The V call is TRBV18, the J call TRBJ2-7; the D gene is possibly TRBD2 (7 bases). Germline CDR1 reads KGHSH; CDR2 reads LQKENI. Trimming took 1 base from V and 5 from J, leaving 15 bases between them. CDR3 length: 15 residues.

The V and J genes are TRBV4-2 and TRBJ2-2, with D perhaps matching TRBD2 (5 bases). Trimming took off 1 base at V and 7 bases at J, with 16 bases between the two ends. Looked up from germline, CDR1 is LGHNA and CDR2 is YNFKEQ. The length of the CDR3 is 16 residues. CDR3 sequence: CASSQVPTAAGGELFF. In DNA, the CDR3 is TGTGCCAGCAGCCAAGTTCCCACGGCCGCGGGCGGGGAGCTGTTTTTT.

This chain's CDR3 is CSVVWGTQETQYF. The CDR3 DNA reads as TGCAGCGTTGTGTGGGGGACTCAAGAGACCCAGTACTTC. J is TRBJ2-5 and V is TRBV29-1, with a possible D match to TRBD2 (6 bases). CDR3 length: 13 amino acids. V lost 4 bases to trimming and J lost 2 bases, with 11 bases between them. Germline V gene lookup returns CDR1 SQVTM and CDR2 ANQGSEA.

The J gene is TRBJ1-3, the V gene TRBV4-1; maybe TRBD1 (5 bases). Trimming left V 4 bases short and J 4 bases short, with 17 bases between. Per germline, CDR1 MGHRA and CDR2 YSYEKL. The CDR3 consists of 16 residues. Here the CDR3 reads CASSPRDFRVGNTIYF. The CDR3 DNA follows: TGCGCCAGCAGCCCCCGGGACTTTCGGGTGGGAAACACCATATATTTT.

The chain joins TRBV11-3 to TRBJ1-5; no clear D. The CDR3 totals 16 residues. CDR1 and CDR2 (germline): SGHNT, YENEEA. Trimming left V 4 bases short and J 0 bases short, with 13 bases between. As DNA, the CDR3 is TGTGCCAGCAGCTGGGCAGAGAGGGATAGCAATCAGCCCCAGCATTTT. Its translation: CASSWAERDSNQPQHF. Complete variable domain (other parts from reference TRBV11-3 and TRBJ1-5): EAGVVQSPRYKIIEKKQPVAFWCNPISGHNTLYWYLQNLGQGPELLIRYENEEAVDDSQLPKDRFSAERLKGVDSTLKIQPAELGDSAVYLCASSWAERDSNQPQHFGDGTRLSIL.

The chain combines TRBV10-1 with TRBJ2-1; TRBD2 might be the D (6 bases). Germline V gene data show CDR1 as WNHNN and CDR2 as SYGVQD (reference sequence). Between the trimmed V and J ends, which lost 4 bases and 7 bases, there was a span of 11 bases. This CDR3 spans 13 amino acids. CDR3 protein: CASSVTSRNEQFF. The CDR3 DNA reads TGCGCCAGCAGTGTTACTAGCAGGAATGAGCAGTTCTTC.

J is TRBJ2-1 and V is TRBV16; D is undetermined. The CDR3 spans 12 residues. V was pared by 4 bases and J by 5 bases, with 6 bases between. Germline lookup yields CDR1 KGHSY and CDR2 FQNENV. CDR3 in DNA: TGTGCCAGCAGCCCCAATCACAATGAGCAGTTCTTC. As protein: CASSPNHNEQFF.

This clone was counted a few times. The chain joins TRBV7-8 to TRBJ1-2; D possibly corresponds to TRBD1 (6 bases). Germline CDR1 reads SGHVS; CDR2 reads FQNEAQ. The CDR3 length is 15 residues. V was pared by 5 bases and J by 4 bases, with 17 bases between. The CDR3, as DNA: TGTGCCAGCAGCGAAACCGTAGGGGGAGCCTATGGCTACACCTTC. Amino acids: CASSETVGGAYGYTF.

As to this clone: Other DNA sequences from this sample encode an identical CDR3 as well. The gene calls are TRBV19 and TRBJ2-1; D remains ambiguous. CDR1 is LNHDA, CDR2 SQIVND, per germline (reference sequence). Trimming pared 2 bases from V and 4 bases from J, leaving 9 bases between. The length of the CDR3 is 14 residues. This CDR3 reads CASSISGSYNEQFF. For the CDR3, the DNA is TGTGCCAGTAGTATATCGGGTAGTTACAATGAGCAGTTCTTC.

This chain links TRBV11-2 with TRBJ1-3, with TRBD1 identical over 9 bases. Unmatched junction bases numbered 4, after V lost 5 bases and J lost 8 bases. This CDR3 spans 13 amino acids. Germline CDR1 and CDR2: SGHAT and FQNNGV. DNA for the CDR3: TGTGCCAGCAGCCTTGACAGGGGGGACACCATATATTTT. Residues: CASSLDRGDTIYF.

J is TRBJ2-7 and V is TRBV19; D unresolved. V was shortened by 3 bases and J by 10 bases, with 10 bases between the two germline ends. CDR1 is LNHDA and CDR2 is SQIVND in the germline V gene (reference sequence). This CDR3 has 11 residues. The CDR3 region has the DNA TGTGCCAGTAGTATTGCATCCGGTCAGTACTTC. It encodes CASSIASGQYF.

The chain employs TRBV6-6 and TRBJ2-1; D is possibly TRBD1 (5 bases). Germline lookup yields CDR1 MNHNY and CDR2 SVGAGI (reference sequence). The V and J ends lost 2 bases and 6 bases respectively, with 14 bases between them. The CDR3 has 15 amino acids. This CDR3 reads CASSYRRDRGNEQFF. Here the CDR3 DNA reads TGTGCCAGCAGTTACCGTCGCGATAGGGGCAATGAGCAGTTCTTC.

This clone appeared once. The gene calls are TRBV10-1 and TRBJ2-1; tentative D call: TRBD2 (5 bases). This CDR3 comprises 13 residues. Trimming took off 6 bases at V and 6 bases at J, with 12 bases between the two ends. Germline CDR1 is WNHNN and CDR2 is SYGVQD (reference sequence). CDR3 DNA: TGCGCCAGCAGCACCGGCGGGCGCAATGAGCAGTTCTTC. This codes for CASSTGGRNEQFF.

The gene calls are TRBV6-5 and TRBJ2-7; TRBD1 matches 10 bases. The CDR3 is 15 amino acids. Germline CDR1 and CDR2: MNHEY and SVGAGI. V lost 0 bases to trimming and J lost 6 bases; unmatched junction nucleotides: 5. This CDR3 reads CASSYSPDRGREQYF. For the CDR3, the DNA is TGTGCCAGCAGTTACTCCCCCGACAGGGGGCGCGAGCAGTACTTC.

The chain joins TRBV4-1 to TRBJ2-1; 8 bases align to TRBD2. The germline gives CDR1 MGHRA, CDR2 YSYEKL. With 0 bases clipped from V and 16 bases from J, the junction kept 11 bases outside the gene matches. CDR3 length: 14 residues. The CDR3 spells CASSQDNPGGAEFF. The CDR3 DNA reads TGCGCCAGCAGCCAAGATAACCCCGGGGGGGCCGAATTCTTC.

The chain carries TRBV7-2 and TRBJ2-5; 7 bases line up with TRBD2. Germline CDR1 and CDR2: SGHTA and FQGNSA. This CDR3 region has 19 residues. V lost 1 base and J lost 7; bases outside the gene matches: 21. CDR3 sequence (DNA): TGTGCCAGCAGCTTAGAGGCCGGTTGGCGGGAGCGTATCAAGGCGACCCAGTACTTC. Residues: CASSLEAGWRERIKATQYF.